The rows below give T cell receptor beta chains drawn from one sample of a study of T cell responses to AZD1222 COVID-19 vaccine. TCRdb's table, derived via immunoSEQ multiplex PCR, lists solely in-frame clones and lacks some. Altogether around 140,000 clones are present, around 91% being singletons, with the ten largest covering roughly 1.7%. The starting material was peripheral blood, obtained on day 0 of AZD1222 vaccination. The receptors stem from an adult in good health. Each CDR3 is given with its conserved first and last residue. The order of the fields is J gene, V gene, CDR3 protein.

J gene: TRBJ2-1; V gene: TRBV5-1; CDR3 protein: CASSLELAGGEQFF
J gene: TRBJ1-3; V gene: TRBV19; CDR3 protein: CASMFPSRSGNTIYF
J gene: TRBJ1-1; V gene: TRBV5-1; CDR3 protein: CASSLAEAGFSTEAFF
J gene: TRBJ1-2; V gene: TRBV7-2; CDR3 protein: CASSLPGGKGAITNYGYTF
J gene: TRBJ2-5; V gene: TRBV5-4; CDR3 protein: CASSLIQIAGTKETQYF
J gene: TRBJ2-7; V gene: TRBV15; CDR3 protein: CATSITGTGSYEQYF
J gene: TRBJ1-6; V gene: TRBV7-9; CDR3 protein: CASSGFRVVDSPLHF
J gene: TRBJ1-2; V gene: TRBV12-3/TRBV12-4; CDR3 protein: CASSWTAKAGYTF
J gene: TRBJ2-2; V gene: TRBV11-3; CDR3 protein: CASSSPKVTGELFF
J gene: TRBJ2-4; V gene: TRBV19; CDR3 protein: CASSIIRDRVNIQYF
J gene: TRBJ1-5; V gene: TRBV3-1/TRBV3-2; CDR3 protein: CASSQDWGISNQPQHF
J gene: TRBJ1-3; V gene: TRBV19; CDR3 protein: CASSICRSSRLRGVANTIYF
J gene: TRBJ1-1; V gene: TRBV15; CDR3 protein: CATSRRDRGHTEAFF
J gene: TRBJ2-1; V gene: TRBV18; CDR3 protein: CASSPPSENNEQFF
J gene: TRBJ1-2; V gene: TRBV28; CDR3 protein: CASSPGQGRDGYTF
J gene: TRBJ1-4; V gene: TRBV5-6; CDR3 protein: CASSTVPTVGEKLFF
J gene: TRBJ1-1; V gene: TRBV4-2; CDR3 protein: CASSQLVRTQNGVAFF
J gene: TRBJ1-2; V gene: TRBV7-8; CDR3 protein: CASSSIAGFSDYGYTF
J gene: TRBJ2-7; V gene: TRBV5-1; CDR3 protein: CASSTASGLSYEQYF
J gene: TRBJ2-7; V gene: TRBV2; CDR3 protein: CATQAGGSYEQYF
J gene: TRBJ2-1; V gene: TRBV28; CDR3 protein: CASSLAPPGSSYNEQFF
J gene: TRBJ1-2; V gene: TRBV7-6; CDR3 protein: CASSLGVGNYGYTF
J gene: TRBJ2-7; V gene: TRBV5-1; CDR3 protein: CASSYRTGTYEQYF
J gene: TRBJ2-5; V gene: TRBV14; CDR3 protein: CASSQVHRGRARERQETQYF